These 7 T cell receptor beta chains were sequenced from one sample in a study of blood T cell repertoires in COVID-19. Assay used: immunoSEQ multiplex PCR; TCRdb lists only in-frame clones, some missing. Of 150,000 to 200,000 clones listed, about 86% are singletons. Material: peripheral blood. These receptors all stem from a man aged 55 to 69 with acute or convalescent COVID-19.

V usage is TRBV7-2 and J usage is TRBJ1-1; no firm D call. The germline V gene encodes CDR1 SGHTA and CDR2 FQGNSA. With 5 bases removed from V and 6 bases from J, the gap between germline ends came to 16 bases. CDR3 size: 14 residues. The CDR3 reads CASSLTGGVAEAFF. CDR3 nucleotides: TGTGCCAGCAGCCTAACCGGCGGGGTCGCTGAAGCTTTCTTT.

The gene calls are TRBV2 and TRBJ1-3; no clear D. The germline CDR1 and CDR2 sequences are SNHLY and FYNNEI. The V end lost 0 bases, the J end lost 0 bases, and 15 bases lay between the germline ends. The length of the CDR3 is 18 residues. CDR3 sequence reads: CASSEAIRLYHSGNTIYF. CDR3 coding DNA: TGTGCCAGCAGTGAAGCGATCAGGCTATATCACTCTGGAAACACCATATATTTT. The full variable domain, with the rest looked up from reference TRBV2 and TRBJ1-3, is EPEVTQTPSHQVTQMGQEVILRCVPISNHLYFYWYRQILGQKVEFLVSFYNNEISEKSEIFDDQFSVERPDGSNFTLKIRSTKLEDSAMYFCASSEAIRLYHSGNTIYFGEGSWLTVV.

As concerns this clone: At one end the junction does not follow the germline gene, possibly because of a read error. The CDR3 coding sequence is TGTGCTAGCAGCTCCGGGACAGGGACCACAGATACGCAGTATTTT. This codes for CASSSGTGTTDTQYF. The V gene is TRBV7-7, the J gene TRBJ2-3; 9 bases align to TRBD1. The CDR3 length is 15 residues. The germline gives CDR1 SSHAT, CDR2 FNYEAQ (reference sequence).

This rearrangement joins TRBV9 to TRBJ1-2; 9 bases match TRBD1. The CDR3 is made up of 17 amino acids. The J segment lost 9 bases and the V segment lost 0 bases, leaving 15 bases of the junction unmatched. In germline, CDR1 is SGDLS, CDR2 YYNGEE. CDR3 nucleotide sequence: TGTGCCAGCAGCGTAGGTGCTGTTTGGGGACAGGGAAACAGCTACACCTTC. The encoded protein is CASSVGAVWGQGNSYTF.

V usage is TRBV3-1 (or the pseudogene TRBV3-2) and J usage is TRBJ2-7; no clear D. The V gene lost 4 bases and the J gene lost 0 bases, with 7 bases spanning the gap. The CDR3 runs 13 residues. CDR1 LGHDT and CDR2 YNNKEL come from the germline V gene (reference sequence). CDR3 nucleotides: TGTGCCAGCAGCCGGCAGTTCTCCTACGAGCAGTACTTC. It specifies CASSRQFSYEQYF.

The CDR3 DNA reads as TGTGCCAGCAGTCCCCGGGGAAGAGGGCTGAACACTGAAGCTTTCTTT. Its protein product is CASSPRGRGLNTEAFF. The chain is built from TRBV6-6 and TRBJ1-1; D ambiguous. Germline values: CDR1 MNHNY, CDR2 SVGAGI (reference sequence). The V gene lost 5 bases and the J gene lost 0 bases, with 16 bases spanning the gap. CDR3 size: 16 residues.

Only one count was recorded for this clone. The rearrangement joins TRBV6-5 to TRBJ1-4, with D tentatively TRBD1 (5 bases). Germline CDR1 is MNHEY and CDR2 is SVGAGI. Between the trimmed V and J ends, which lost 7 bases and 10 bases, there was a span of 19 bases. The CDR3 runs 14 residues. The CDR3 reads CASKGSGGAGKLFF. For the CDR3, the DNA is TGTGCCAGCAAGGGGTCGGGGGGAGCGGGAAAACTGTTTTTT.